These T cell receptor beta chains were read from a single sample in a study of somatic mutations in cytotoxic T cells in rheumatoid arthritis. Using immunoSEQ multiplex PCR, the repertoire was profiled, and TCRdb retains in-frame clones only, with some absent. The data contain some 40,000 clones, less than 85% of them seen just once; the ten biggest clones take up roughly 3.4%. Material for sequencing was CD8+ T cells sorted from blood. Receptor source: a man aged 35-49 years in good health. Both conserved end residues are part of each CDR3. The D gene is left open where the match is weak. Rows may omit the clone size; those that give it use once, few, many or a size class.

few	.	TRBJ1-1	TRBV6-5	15	TGTGCCAGCAGGAAACGACAGGACTCGAACACTGAAGCTTTCTTT	CASRKRQDSNTEAFF
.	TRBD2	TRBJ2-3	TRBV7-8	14	TGTGCCAGCAGCTTAGTCCTAGCGGGAGATACGCAGTATTTT	CASSLVLAGDTQYF
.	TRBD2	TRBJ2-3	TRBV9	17	TGTGCCAGCAGCGCCGGACTAGCGGGAGCTTTGGCCGATACGCAGTATTTT	CASSAGLAGALADTQYF
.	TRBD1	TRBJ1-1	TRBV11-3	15	TGTGCCAGCAGCTCAGGACAGGGGGTGAACACTGAAGCTTTCTTT	CASSSGQGVNTEAFF
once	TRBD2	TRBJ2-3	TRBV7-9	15	TGTGCCAGCAGCTCCGGGGGGGTTAGCACAGATACGCAGTATTTT	CASSSGGVSTDTQYF
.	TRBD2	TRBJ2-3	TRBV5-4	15	TGTGCCAGCGCATCCCCCGGACTAGCGGGAGATACGCAGTATTTT	CASASPGLAGDTQYF
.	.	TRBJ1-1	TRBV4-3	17	TGCGCCAGCAGCCAAGATCGGGCAGGGGAGAACCCTGGTGAAGCTTTCTTT	CASSQDRAGENPGEAFF
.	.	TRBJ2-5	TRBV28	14	TGTGCCAGCAGTTTGGCACAGGGGGGGGAGACCCAGTACTTC	CASSLAQGGETQYF
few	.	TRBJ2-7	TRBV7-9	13	TGTGCCAGCAGCTTCCCGGCAACCTACGAGCAGTACTTC	CASSFPATYEQYF
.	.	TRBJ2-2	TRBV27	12	TGTGCCAGCAGTCGCAGGGCCGGGGAGCTGTTTTTT	CASSRRAGELFF
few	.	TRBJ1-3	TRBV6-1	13	TGTGCCAGCAGGGGGTCCTTTGGGAACACCATATATTTT	CASRGSFGNTIYF
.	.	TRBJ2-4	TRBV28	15	TGTGCCAGCAGTTTATCCTCCGGCAGTCAAAACATTCAGTACTTC	CASSLSSGSQNIQYF
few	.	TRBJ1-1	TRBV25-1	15	TGTGCCAGCAGTGAATGGCAGGGGAGGAACACTGAAGCTTTCTTT	CASSEWQGRNTEAFF
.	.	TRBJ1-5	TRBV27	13	TGTGCCAGCGGAACGACAGGTTATCAGCCCCAGCATTTT	CASGTTGYQPQHF
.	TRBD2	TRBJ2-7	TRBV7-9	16	TGTGCCAGCAGCCACTCCCGACTAGCGGGATCCTACGAGCAGTACTTC	CASSHSRLAGSYEQYF
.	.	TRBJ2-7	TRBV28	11	TGTGCCAGCAGTTTACGCTACGAGCAGTACTTC	CASSLRYEQYF
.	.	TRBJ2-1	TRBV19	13	TGTGCCACCACAGAGGGACCCTACAATGAGCAGTTCTTC	CATTEGPYNEQFF
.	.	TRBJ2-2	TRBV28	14	TGTGCCAGCAGCTGGGTGACGAACACCGGGGAGCTGTTTTTT	CASSWVTNTGELFF
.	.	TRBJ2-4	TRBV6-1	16	TGTGCCAGCAGTGAAATCGGAGAAGACAGGAAAAACATTCAGTACTTC	CASSEIGEDRKNIQYF
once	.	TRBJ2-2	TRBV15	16	TGTGCCACCAGCAGGGCGGCGGACTCGGGGACCGGGGAGCTGTTTTTT	CATSRAADSGTGELFF
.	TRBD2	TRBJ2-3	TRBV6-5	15	TGTGCCAGCAGTTACTTGGAAGCGGGAACAGATACGCAGTATTTT	CASSYLEAGTDTQYF
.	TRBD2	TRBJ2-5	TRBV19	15	TGTGCCAGTAGTATTCGGGCTAGCGGCCAAGAGACCCAGTACTTC	CASSIRASGQETQYF
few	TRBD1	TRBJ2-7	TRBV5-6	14	TGTGCCAGCAGCTTGGCGGGACAGGGCTACGAGCAGTACTTC	CASSLAGQGYEQYF
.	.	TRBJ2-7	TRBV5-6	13	TGTGCCAGCAGCTTGGATGGGGACTACGAGCAGTACTTC	CASSLDGDYEQYF
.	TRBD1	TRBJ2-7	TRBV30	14	TGTGCCTGGGCGCCCGGGACAGGGTCGTACGAGCAGTACTTC	CAWAPGTGSYEQYF
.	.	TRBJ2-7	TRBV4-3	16	TGCGCCAGCAGCCAAGACAGGGTAACCCTCTCCTACGAGCAGTACTTC	CASSQDRVTLSYEQYF
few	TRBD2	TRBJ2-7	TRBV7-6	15	TGTGCCAGCAGCTTAGGACTAGCGGACTCCTACGAGCAGTACTTC	CASSLGLADSYEQYF
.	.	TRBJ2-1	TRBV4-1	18	TGCGCCAGCAGCCAAAACTTGTTCGGCCTTGGGGCCTCGGGTGAGCAGTTCTTC	CASSQNLFGLGASGEQFF
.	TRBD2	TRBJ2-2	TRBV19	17	TGTGCCAGTAGTAAACCGGGACTAGCGGCGAACACCGGGGAGCTGTTTTTT	CASSKPGLAANTGELFF
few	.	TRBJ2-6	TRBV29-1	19	TGCAGCGTCCAGGACCATGACAGGGAGGCATCCGGTGGGGCCAACGTCCTGACTTTC	CSVQDHDREASGGANVLTF
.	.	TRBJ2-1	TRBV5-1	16	TGCGCCAGCAGCTCCGGTGGTAAGGGCTCCTACAATGAGCAGTTCTTC	CASSSGGKGSYNEQFF
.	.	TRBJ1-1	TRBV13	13	TGTGCCAGCAGCTTTTCCGGGTTCACTGAAGCTTTCTTT	CASSFSGFTEAFF
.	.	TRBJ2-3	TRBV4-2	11	TGTGCCAGCAGCCAATGGGATACGCAGTATTTT	CASSQWDTQYF
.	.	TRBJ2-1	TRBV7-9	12	TGTGCCAGCAGCTTTATGGTTAATGAGCAGTTCTTC	CASSFMVNEQFF
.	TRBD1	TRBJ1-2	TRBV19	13	TGTGCCAGTAGTCCAGGGGGAAGCGGTGGCTACACCTTC	CASSPGGSGGYTF
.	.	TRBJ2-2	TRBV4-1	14	TGCGCCAGCAGCACGCGGACCGCCTCCGGGGAGCTGTTTTTT	CASSTRTASGELFF
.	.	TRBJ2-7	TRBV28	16	TGTGCCAGCAGTTTATTTATGATGAGGTCTCAGGGGGAGCAGTACTTC	CASSLFMMRSQGEQYF
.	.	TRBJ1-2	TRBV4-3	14	TGCGCCAGCAGCCCCTCACCAGGGGACTATGGCTACACCTTC	CASSPSPGDYGYTF
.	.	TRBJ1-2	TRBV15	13	TGTGCCACCAGCAGTGGGTCTTTCTATGGCTACACCTTC	CATSSGSFYGYTF
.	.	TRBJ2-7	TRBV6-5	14	TGTGCCAGCAGTTACGGTCAGGGGTCCTACGAGCAGTACTTC	CASSYGQGSYEQYF
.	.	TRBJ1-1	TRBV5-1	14	TGCGCCAGCAGCTTCATGACAGGGAACACTGAAGCTTTCTTT	CASSFMTGNTEAFF